This TCR beta chain stems from a study of blood T cell repertoires in COVID-19. About the study: Whether acute or convalescent, the COVID-19 samples came from the United States, Italy and Spain. From T cells, B-cell-depleted T cells, or PBMCs came the material, which was cDNA or gDNA.

Trimming took 2 bases from V and 0 from J; bases not matched to a gene: 4. Germline V lookup: CDR1 KGHSH, CDR2 LQKENI. This CDR3 region has 16 residues. The protocol was immunoSEQ multiplex PCR, while the TCRdb copy is restricted to in-frame clones and leaves out a portion. The sample shows some 130,000 clones, under 90% of them seen only once. Everyone who took part was about 18 to 89 years old, and they came from about 25 US areas. Participants' reported clinical history set cohort assignment. Sequencing was performed on PBMCs or T cells enriched from blood (not recorded which). The source is a man in his forties or fifties with acute COVID-19. The J gene is TRBJ1-5, the V gene TRBV18, with 7 bases identical to TRBD1. CDR3 nucleotides: TGTGCCAGCTCACCAATGGGACAGAATAGCAATCAGCCCCAGCATTTT. Translating it yields CASSPMGQNSNQPQHF.